Here is one TCR beta chain with its context. Its antigen is undetermined. The data originate from a study of OX40 agonist ivuxolimab in advanced cancers. In the study overall: It was ivuxolimab, an agonistic anti-OX40 (CD134) antibody, that patients were treated with.

Points from the study as a whole: Antigen targets of the expanded peripheral T cells went undetermined. CD8+ T cells (on average) carried more expanded clones than CD4+ T cells.

Here immunoSEQ multiplex PCR was the method, and the copy in TCRdb shows in-frame clones only, minus some. This table holds 60,000 to 90,000 clones, roughly 80% found once. Trimming removed 1 base from V and 2 bases from J; junction bases left unmatched: 4. The germline V gene has CDR1 SGHNT and CDR2 YYREEE (reference sequence). The CDR3 has 15 amino acids. The gene calls are TRBV5-4 and TRBJ2-7; 9 bases line up with TRBD2. This specimen was CD4+ or CD8+ T cells sorted from blood, taken in a trial of the OX40 agonist ivuxolimab. The receptor comes from an adult with an advanced solid tumor such as melanoma, head and neck, liver or kidney cancer. CDR3 sequence (DNA): TGTGCCAGCAGCTTGTTTAGCGGGGGACCCTACGAGCAGTACTTC. Translating gives CASSLFSGGPYEQYF.